This T cell receptor beta chain was obtained from a study of cytomegalovirus exposure and HLA in healthy donors. The study, taken as a whole, reports: The productive fraction for most TCR beta V segments was about 87% or about 30% in an earlier analysis. Sequences of the TCR beta chain were said to predict the HLA-A and HLA-B alleles of most subjects accurately.

PCR was performed using 60 Vbeta and 13 Jbeta primers. In the original processing: An analysis that came later counted 73 million or so unique TCR beta chains, 10 million to 12 million shared. Profiling relied on immunoSEQ multiplex PCR, and the TCRdb table lists in-frame clones only, not all of them. V and J calls and clone size come straight from that table; D and trimming were deduced from the DNA. The sample contains about 110,000 clones, approximately 74% of which appear only once. Trimming removed 7 bases at V and 3 bases at J, with 9 bases between. Germline V gene lookup returns CDR1 ENHRY and CDR2 SYGVKD. There are 12 residues in the CDR3. Remarks on this clone: Its antigen is not known.

This clonotype originated in a woman in her thirties or forties in good health and CMV-seropositive. The V gene is TRBV10-3, the J gene TRBJ1-1; D is uncertain. The sequenced sample consisted of PBMCs. The CDR3 spells CAINEGYTEAFF. As DNA, the CDR3 is TGTGCCATCAACGAGGGTTACACTGAAGCTTTCTTT.